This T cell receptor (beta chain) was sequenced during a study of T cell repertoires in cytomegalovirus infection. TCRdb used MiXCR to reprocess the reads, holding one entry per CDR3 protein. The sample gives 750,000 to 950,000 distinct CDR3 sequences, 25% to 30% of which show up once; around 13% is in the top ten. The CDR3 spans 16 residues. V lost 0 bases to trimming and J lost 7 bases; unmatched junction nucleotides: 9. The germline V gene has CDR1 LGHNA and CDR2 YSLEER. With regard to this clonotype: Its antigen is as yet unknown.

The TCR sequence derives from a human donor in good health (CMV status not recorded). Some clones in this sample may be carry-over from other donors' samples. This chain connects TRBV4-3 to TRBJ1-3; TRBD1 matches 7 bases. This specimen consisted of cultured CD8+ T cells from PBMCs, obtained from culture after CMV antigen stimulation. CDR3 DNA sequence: TGCGCCAGCAGCCAAGACCGGGCAGGGGGGGAGAACACCATATATTTT. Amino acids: CASSQDRAGGENTIYF.